These 30 T cell receptor beta chains were all obtained from the same sample, sequenced in a study of healthy donors' naive CD4 and CD8 T cells. TCR libraries were built from about 0.55 ug of total RNA by linear amplification. MiXCR was run by TCRdb on the reads, yielding one entry per CDR3 protein. The table includes 150,000 to 200,000 distinct CDR3 sequences, 65% to 80% detected once. The sample comprised naive CD4+ and CD8+ T cells sorted from blood, pooled from several donors. The origin of the receptors is a pool of human donors in good health; the sample pools cells from several healthy donors.

This chain connects TRBV27 to TRBJ2-1; no clear D. The germline V and J ends were trimmed by 3 bases and 5 bases, with 8 bases remaining between them. The CDR3 spans 13 residues. CDR1 and CDR2 from the germline V gene are MNHEY and SMNVEV (reference sequence). The CDR3 reads CASSLGSNNEQFF. The CDR3 nucleotides are TGTGCCAGCAGTTTGGGTTCAAACAATGAGCAGTTCTTC.

This clonotype was seen a single time. The chain is built from TRBV6-5 and TRBJ2-2; D remains unclear. The CDR3 runs to 15 residues. Germline-derived CDR1 and CDR2 are MNHEY and SVGAGI. V was cut by 1 base and J by 6 bases, with 12 bases left in between. The CDR3 here is CASSYFSINAGELFF. Written as DNA, the CDR3 is TGTGCCAGCAGTTACTTTTCGATAAACGCCGGGGAGCTGTTTTTT.

This sequence joins TRBV29-1 and TRBJ2-1; D remains ambiguous. The CDR3 is 11 residues long. V was clipped by 7 bases and J by 9 bases, with 13 bases between them. CDR1 and CDR2 from the germline V gene are SQVTM and ANQGSEA. The CDR3, as DNA: TGCAGCGGTTCTGAGAACACTGAGCAGTTCTTC. It yields the protein CSGSENTEQFF.

The genes are TRBV29-1 and TRBJ1-1; D ambiguous. CDR3 length: 13 amino acids. Looked up from germline, CDR1 is SQVTM and CDR2 is ANQGSEA. Trimming removed 6 bases at V and 3 bases at J, with 14 bases between. In DNA form, the CDR3 reads TGCAGCGTCCTCTTGGGCCGGGACACTGAAGCTTTCTTT. It codes for CSVLLGRDTEAFF.

This clonotype was picked up a small number of times. The V and J genes are TRBV29-1 and TRBJ1-3; D gene ambiguous. V lost 6 bases and J lost 0, with 15 bases in between. CDR1 SQVTM and CDR2 ANQGSEA come from the germline V gene. The CDR3 length is 15 residues. CDR3 sequence (DNA): TGCAGCGTCGACCTTGGACGGAGCTCTGGAAACACCATATATTTT. This encodes CSVDLGRSSGNTIYF.

V usage is TRBV7-8 and J usage is TRBJ2-1; unclear D gene. V was clipped by 4 bases and J by 6 bases, with 10 bases between them. CDR1 is SGHVS, CDR2 FQNEAQ, per germline. This CDR3 has 13 residues. The CDR3 DNA sequence: TGTGCCAGCAGCTGGCCCGCCGCCAATGAGCAGTTCTTC. Amino acids: CASSWPAANEQFF.

The chain joins TRBV20-1 to TRBJ2-3; D may match TRBD1 or TRBD2 (5 bases each). Germline V CDR1 and CDR2: DFQATT, SNEGSKA (reference sequence). With 5 bases removed from V and 3 bases from J, the gap between germline ends came to 9 bases. The CDR3 contains 12 residues. The CDR3 is CSASEGTDTQYF. The CDR3 DNA follows: TGCAGTGCTTCCGAGGGGACAGATACGCAGTATTTT.

This sequence joins TRBV11-2 and TRBJ2-7; 10 bases align to TRBD2. The CDR3 sequence is 14 residues long. Germline V gene data show CDR1 as SGHAT and CDR2 as FQNNGV. V lost 11 bases to trimming and J lost 5 bases; unmatched junction nucleotides: 12. The chain's CDR3 is CAAGPQLAGDEQYF. CDR3 DNA sequence: TGTGCCGCCGGTCCGCAGCTAGCGGGAGACGAGCAGTACTTC.

This clonotype has only a few counts. The chain links TRBV29-1 to TRBJ2-7; D is possibly TRBD1 (6 bases). V dropped 6 bases and J dropped 0 bases, with 15 bases sitting between them. This CDR3 is built from 14 residues. Germline V gene sequence: CDR1 SQVTM, CDR2 ANQGSEA. The CDR3 DNA is TGCAGCGTGGCCATCAGGGGATTCTCCTACGAGCAGTACTTC. It yields the protein CSVAIRGFSYEQYF.

J is TRBJ1-5 and V is TRBV27; 7 bases match TRBD1. This CDR3 comprises 15 residues. Germline V gene lookup returns CDR1 MNHEY and CDR2 SMNVEV (reference sequence). Unmatched junction bases numbered 6, after V lost 4 bases and J lost 3 bases. CDR3 sequence reads: CASSSTGEYNQPQHF. The CDR3 nucleotides are TGTGCCAGCAGTTCTACAGGGGAATACAATCAGCCCCAGCATTTT.

This clonotype was found many times. The chain employs TRBV2 and TRBJ2-1, with D maybe TRBD2 (6 bases). Germline CDR1 reads SNHLY; CDR2 reads FYNNEI. Trimming took 5 bases from V and 7 from J, leaving 12 bases between them. The CDR3 consists of 13 residues. The CDR3 region has the DNA TGTGCCAGCAGTTCGGAGGGGTTAAATGAGCAGTTCTTC. Translating it yields CASSSEGLNEQFF.

This clonotype was counted between two and nine times. This chain joins TRBV27 and TRBJ1-5; 7 bases line up with TRBD1. The CDR3 has 14 amino acids. With V trimmed by 6 bases and J by 1 base, 3 bases remained unmatched. CDR1 and CDR2 from the germline V gene are MNHEY and SMNVEV (reference sequence). For the CDR3, the DNA is TGTGCCAGCAGAACAGGGGTCAGCAATCAGCCCCAGCATTTT. Its protein is CASRTGVSNQPQHF.

CDR3 loop: CASSSNPPVPSKAFF. The CDR3 DNA sequence: TGTGCCAGCAGTTCCAACCCCCCGGTTCCCTCGAAAGCTTTCTTT. The chain employs TRBV6-6 and TRBJ1-1; D gene uncertain. The V and J ends lost 4 bases and 9 bases respectively, with 21 bases between them. Germline loops: CDR1 MNHNY, CDR2 SVGAGI (reference sequence). The CDR3 spans 15 residues.

J is TRBJ2-7 and V is TRBV27; 7 bases are shared with TRBD1. The CDR3 sequence is 15 residues long. Germline values: CDR1 MNHEY, CDR2 SMNVEV (reference sequence). With V trimmed by 5 bases and J by 5 bases, 12 bases remained unmatched. CDR3 nucleotides: TGTGCCAGCAGTACAGGGGCCGTCCCCGGGAACGAGCAGTACTTC. This translates into CASSTGAVPGNEQYF.

V is TRBV29-1 and J is TRBJ1-2; 8 bases align to TRBD1. The CDR3 runs to 13 residues. Germline trimming cut 6 bases from V and 6 bases from J; bases unmatched to any gene: 9. Germline V gene lookup returns CDR1 SQVTM and CDR2 ANQGSEA. The CDR3 sequence is CSVLGQGEDGYTF. DNA of the CDR3: TGCAGCGTCTTAGGACAGGGAGAGGATGGCTACACCTTC.

The chain recombines TRBV27 with TRBJ2-7, with D maybe TRBD2 (5 bases). The V end lost 2 bases, the J end lost 1 base, and 6 bases lay between the germline ends. This CDR3 is 13 amino acids long. Germline V lookup: CDR1 MNHEY, CDR2 SMNVEV (reference sequence). The CDR3 sequence is CASSLDYSYEQYF. The CDR3 nucleotides read TGTGCCAGCAGTTTAGACTATTCCTACGAGCAGTACTTC.

This rearrangement joins TRBV10-3 to TRBJ2-7; perhaps TRBD1 as D (5 bases). Per germline, CDR1 ENHRY and CDR2 SYGVKD. V dropped 6 bases and J dropped 7 bases, with 16 bases sitting between them. The length of the CDR3 is 13 residues. The CDR3 nucleotides are TGTGCCATCAGCCCTCGGGCAGGGTTTGAGCAGTACTTC. Translation gives CAISPRAGFEQYF.

This clonotype was counted a few times. This rearrangement joins TRBV30 to TRBJ2-5; D remains unclear. The CDR3 consists of 12 residues. Trimming pared 3 bases from V and 3 bases from J, leaving 8 bases between. Germline V lookup: CDR1 GTSNPN, CDR2 SVGIG (reference sequence). CDR3 in DNA: TGTGCCTGGAGCCCCGGAGAAGAGACCCAGTACTTC. Its protein is CAWSPGEETQYF. The variable domain in full, with the rest retrieved from reference TRBV30 and TRBJ2-5, is SQTIHQWPATLVQPVGSPLSLECTVEGTSNPNLYWYRQAAGRGLQLLFYSVGIGQISSEVPQNLSASRPQDRQFILSSKKLLLSDSGFYLCAWSPGEETQYFGPGTRLLVL.

The chain has TRBV29-1 and TRBJ2-1, with 8 bases that match TRBD2. Germline CDR1 and CDR2: SQVTM and ANQGSEA. With 7 bases clipped from V and 7 bases from J, the junction kept 6 bases outside the gene matches. This CDR3 contains 12 residues. CDR3 bases: TGCAGCGGGTCTAGCGGGCCGAATGAGCAGTTCTTC. Translation gives CSGSSGPNEQFF.

The chain recombines TRBV29-1 with TRBJ2-7, with 9 nucleotides matching TRBD1. The ends lost 6 bases at V and 3 bases at J; junction bases unmatched: 15. CDR1 SQVTM and CDR2 ANQGSEA come from the germline V gene. This CDR3 has 16 amino acids. CDR3 residues: CSVVSTSGQGGYEQYF. CDR3 DNA sequence: TGCAGCGTCGTATCGACCTCGGGACAGGGTGGCTACGAGCAGTACTTC.

The chain joins TRBV5-4 to TRBJ2-3, with 10 bases fitting TRBD2. CDR1 and CDR2 (germline): SGHNT, YYREEE (reference sequence). The CDR3 is made up of 21 amino acids. The junction had 20 bases not matched to a gene; V was cut back by 2 bases and J by 2 bases. The CDR3, as DNA: TGTGCCAGCAGCTTCGTTCCGCTAGCGGGAGTGGGAGGGCGGCTCACAGATACGCAGTATTTT. This sequence encodes CASSFVPLAGVGGRLTDTQYF. Filled out from reference TRBV5-4 and TRBJ2-3, the complete variable domain reads ETGVTQSPTHLIKTRGQQVTLRCSSQSGHNTVSWYQQALGQGPQFIFQYYREEENGRGNFPPRFSGLQFPNYSSELNVNALELDDSALYLCASSFVPLAGVGGRLTDTQYFGPGTRLTVL.

This clonotype showed up just once. This chain links TRBV27 with TRBJ2-7, with TRBD1 identical over 7 bases. After removal of 5 bases from V and 1 base from J, the junction contained 8 bases not matched to a gene. Looked up from germline, CDR1 is MNHEY and CDR2 is SMNVEV (reference sequence). CDR3 size: 15 residues. The CDR3 loop is CASSIQQGRSYEQYF. Written as DNA, the CDR3 is TGTGCCAGCAGTATACAACAGGGGAGATCCTACGAGCAGTACTTC.

This clonotype was detected a few times. The chain recombines TRBV19 with TRBJ2-7; the D gene is possibly TRBD2 (6 bases). The V gene's germline CDR1 is LNHDA and CDR2 SQIVND (reference sequence). This CDR3 spans 14 amino acids. Trimming took off 4 bases at V and 2 bases at J, with 12 bases between the two ends. The CDR3 bases are TGTGCCAGTAGTAGGGAGGACGGACCCTACGAGCAGTACTTC. Amino acid sequence: CASSREDGPYEQYF. The whole variable domain, filled in from reference TRBV19 and TRBJ2-7, reads DGGITQSPKYLFRKEGQNVTLSCEQNLNHDAMYWYRQDPGQGLRLIYYSQIVNDFQKGDIAEGYSVSREKKESFPLTVTSAQKNPTAFYLCASSREDGPYEQYFGPGTRLTVT.

This clonotype was observed many times. The junction shows a germline mismatch at one end, possibly a read error. The chain joins TRBV27 to TRBJ2-7; D gene ambiguous. The CDR3 contains 11 residues. Looked up from germline, CDR1 is MNHEY and CDR2 is SMNVEV (reference sequence). For the CDR3, the DNA is TGTGCCAGTAGTTTTGGTTACGAGCAGTACTTC. This codes for CASSFGYEQYF.

The chain is built from TRBV5-1 and TRBJ2-3, with 8 bases matching TRBD1. The germline V gene encodes CDR1 SGHRS and CDR2 YFSETQ. J lost 3 bases, V lost 3 bases, and 3 bases had no gene match. The CDR3 length is 14 residues. The CDR3 region is CASSSGTGTDTQYF. CDR3 sequence (DNA): TGCGCCAGCAGCTCGGGGACAGGAACAGATACGCAGTATTTT.

This clonotype was counted a few times. The chain carries TRBV19 and TRBJ1-5; D gene unclear. There are 17 residues in the CDR3. Germline V gives CDR1 LNHDA, CDR2 SQIVND (reference sequence). The V end lost 0 bases, the J end lost 4 bases, and 16 bases lay between the germline ends. The CDR3 loop reads CASSIDAFGELNQPQHF. The CDR3 bases are TGTGCCAGTAGTATAGATGCGTTTGGGGAGCTGAATCAGCCCCAGCATTTT.

This rearrangement joins TRBV19 to TRBJ2-1; D gene uncertain. Trimming cost V 5 bases and J 9 bases, with 11 bases left between them. The germline V gene encodes CDR1 LNHDA and CDR2 SQIVND (reference sequence). CDR3 length: 12 amino acids. CDR3 in DNA: TGTGCCAGTAGTTTCCCTGGGATTGAGCAGTTCTTC. It translates to CASSFPGIEQFF.

The chain employs TRBV6-5 and TRBJ2-7; perhaps TRBD2 as D (5 bases). CDR1 MNHEY and CDR2 SVGAGI come from the germline V gene. V lost 0 bases, J lost 4 bases, and 13 bases lay in between. The CDR3 is 15 residues long. In DNA, the CDR3 is TGTGCCAGCAGTTACTCGAGGAGGTCGGGATACGAGCAGTACTTC. Protein sequence: CASSYSRRSGYEQYF.

The V call is TRBV19, the J call TRBJ1-3, with TRBD1 identical over 9 bases. The CDR3 spans 14 residues. In germline, CDR1 is LNHDA, CDR2 SQIVND (reference sequence). The V gene end was trimmed by 10 bases and the J gene end by 7 bases; junction bases not matched to a gene: 11. CDR3 DNA: TGTGCCACCTACCGACAGGGGGATGTTAACACCATATATTTT. Translation gives CATYRQGDVNTIYF.

The chain is built from TRBV19 and TRBJ2-5; D unclear. The germline CDR1 and CDR2 sequences are LNHDA and SQIVND (reference sequence). Trimming removed 3 bases at V and 0 bases at J, with 8 bases between. This CDR3 is built from 14 residues. The CDR3 DNA follows: TGTGCCAGTAGTATGGATGGATACCAAGAGACCCAGTACTTC. Protein product: CASSMDGYQETQYF.